One T cell receptor beta chain is described in this entry. These data come from a study of human T cells and chemical hapten exposure. Study information: The sensitizer, 2% DPC, was used on around 2 cm by around 2 cm of upper inner arm skin.

The V end lost 2 bases, the J end lost 5 bases, and 9 bases lay between the germline ends. The CDR3 sequence is 13 residues long. Germline assignment: CDR1 GTSNPN and CDR2 SVGIG (reference sequence). Time point of the sample: patch test 2, 6 weeks after DPC sensitization. The treatment: therapeutic diphenylcyclopropenone sensitization with weekly scalp DPC. The library tagged individual cDNA molecules with unique molecular identifiers. TCRdb itself ran the RACE reads through MiXCR, one entry per CDR3 protein. This repertoire shows about 69,000 distinct CDR3 sequences, over 9% found once; its top ten account for approximately 7%.

The starting material was whole blood, obtained in connection with sensitization to the hapten diphenylcyclopropenone (DPC). The chain carries TRBV30 and TRBJ2-2; D remains unclear. The receptor was isolated from a woman in her fifties or sixties with alopecia areata. Some clones in this sample may be carry-over from other donors' samples. CDR3 protein: CAWSRIGTGELFF. As DNA, the CDR3 is TGTGCCTGGAGTCGAATAGGGACCGGGGAGCTGTTTTTT.